These T cell receptor beta chains were read from a single sample in a study of OX40 agonist ivuxolimab in advanced cancers. Method: immunoSEQ multiplex PCR; TCRdb's copy keeps in-frame clones and lacks some. This sample yields 65,000 to 85,000 clones, of which roughly 85% are seen a single time; approximately 2% belongs to the top ten. The sample was CD4+ or CD8+ T cells sorted from blood, taken in a trial of the OX40 agonist ivuxolimab. All receptors derive from an adult with an advanced solid tumor such as melanoma, head and neck, liver or kidney cancer. The CDR3 runs from the conserved cysteine through the conserved F or W. D genes are given only for firm matches. The size entry is marked missing in some rows and otherwise reads once, few, many or a size class.

CDR3: CASSQASGGADTQYF; DNA: TGTGCCAGCAGCCAAGCTAGCGGGGGGGCGGATACGCAGTATTTT; size: .; J: TRBJ2-3; V: TRBV7-2; D: TRBD2; length: 15
CDR3: CASRGGSSYNEQFF; DNA: TGTGCCAGCAGGGGGGGTAGCTCCTACAATGAGCAGTTCTTC; size: .; J: TRBJ2-1; V: TRBV5-4; D: .; length: 14
CDR3: CASSLSGANSGNTIYF; DNA: TGTGCCAGCAGCTTGTCAGGGGCCAACTCTGGAAACACCATATATTTT; size: once; J: TRBJ1-3; V: TRBV5-5; D: .; length: 16
CDR3: CASSLSGGRGSVGYTF; DNA: TGTGCCAGCAGCTTGTCAGGGGGCCGTGGGTCCGTTGGCTACACCTTC; size: .; J: TRBJ1-2; V: TRBV5-4; D: TRBD1; length: 16
CDR3: CSVDQGLSTDTQYF; DNA: TGCAGCGTTGACCAGGGACTAAGCACAGATACGCAGTATTTT; size: few; J: TRBJ2-3; V: TRBV29-1; D: TRBD2; length: 14
CDR3: CALQGGYGYTF; DNA: TGTGCCCTACAGGGGGGCTATGGCTACACCTTC; size: few; J: TRBJ1-2; V: TRBV30; D: TRBD1; length: 11
CDR3: CASSPEGGIGNSGELFF; DNA: TGCGCCAGCAGCCCTGAGGGAGGAATTGGGAACAGCGGGGAGCTGTTTTTT; size: .; J: TRBJ2-2; V: TRBV5-1; D: .; length: 17
CDR3: CAWTDGMNTEAFF; DNA: TGTGCCTGGACGGACGGGATGAACACTGAAGCTTTCTTT; size: few; J: TRBJ1-1; V: TRBV30; D: .; length: 13
CDR3: CASSNPSGSGETQYF; DNA: TGTGCCAGTAGTAATCCTAGCGGGAGTGGCGAGACCCAGTACTTC; size: .; J: TRBJ2-5; V: TRBV19; D: TRBD2; length: 15
CDR3: CASSLDREETQYF; DNA: TGTGCCAGCAGCCTGGACAGGGAAGAGACCCAGTACTTC; size: .; J: TRBJ2-5; V: TRBV5-4; D: TRBD1; length: 13
CDR3: CASRGGGRRESGELFF; DNA: TGTGCCAGCCGTGGAGGTGGGAGGCGGGAGTCCGGGGAGCTGTTTTTT; size: .; J: TRBJ2-2; V: TRBV19; D: TRBD2; length: 16
CDR3: CASSPGTGGLGTGANVLTF; DNA: TGTGCCAGCAGTCCAGGGACAGGGGGCCTCGGCACTGGGGCCAACGTCCTGACTTTC; size: .; J: TRBJ2-6; V: TRBV27; D: TRBD1; length: 19
CDR3: CASSIAGGETQYF; DNA: TGTGCCAGCAGCATTGCAGGGGGCGAGACCCAGTACTTC; size: .; J: TRBJ2-5; V: TRBV9; D: TRBD1; length: 13
CDR3: CASSPTGQFTGELFF; DNA: TGTGCCAGCAGTCCGACGGGACAGTTCACCGGGGAGCTGTTTTTT; size: once; J: TRBJ2-2; V: TRBV28; D: TRBD1; length: 15
CDR3: CAISDGLAGGPGRETQYF; DNA: TGTGCCATCAGTGATGGACTAGCGGGAGGGCCGGGTCGGGAGACCCAGTACTTC; size: .; J: TRBJ2-5; V: TRBV10-3; D: TRBD2; length: 18
CDR3: CASSIDRGLSEQYF; DNA: TGTGCCAGCAGTATAGACAGGGGGCTAAGCGAGCAGTACTTC; size: .; J: TRBJ2-7; V: TRBV27; D: TRBD1; length: 14